This paragraph reports one TCR beta chain. The data were obtained in a study of blood T cell repertoires in COVID-19. Study background: The United States, Italy and Spain provided the acute and convalescent COVID-19 samples.

Assay used: immunoSEQ multiplex PCR; TCRdb lists only in-frame clones, some missing. The sample records 40,000 to 50,000 clones, around 85% being singletons. The CDR3 spans 15 residues. The ends lost 4 bases at V and 4 bases at J; junction bases unmatched: 6. The germline V gene encodes CDR1 SGDLS and CDR2 YYNGEE. The specimen sequenced was peripheral blood. The V and J genes are TRBV9 and TRBJ2-3, with 10 bases fitting TRBD2. The sequence was obtained from a human donor in a cohort sampled during active COVID-19. The donor label of this sample is uncertain. CDR3 loop: CASSLSGGTADTQYF. In nucleotides, the CDR3 is TGTGCCAGCAGCCTTAGCGGGGGGACCGCAGATACGCAGTATTTT.